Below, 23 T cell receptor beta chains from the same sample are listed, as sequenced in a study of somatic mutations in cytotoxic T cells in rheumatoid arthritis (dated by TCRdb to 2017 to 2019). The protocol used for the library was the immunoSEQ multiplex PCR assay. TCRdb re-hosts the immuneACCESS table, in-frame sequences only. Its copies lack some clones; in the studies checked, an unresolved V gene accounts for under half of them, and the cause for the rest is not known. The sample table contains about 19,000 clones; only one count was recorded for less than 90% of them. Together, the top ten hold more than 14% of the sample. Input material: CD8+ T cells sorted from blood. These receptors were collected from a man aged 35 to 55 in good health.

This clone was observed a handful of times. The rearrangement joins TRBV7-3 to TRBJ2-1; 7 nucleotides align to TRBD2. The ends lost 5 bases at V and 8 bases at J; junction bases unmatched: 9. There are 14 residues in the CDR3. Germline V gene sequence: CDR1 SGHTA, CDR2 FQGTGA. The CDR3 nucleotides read TGTGCCAGCAGCCCCATTGGGAGGGCCCATGAGCAGTTCTTC. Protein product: CASSPIGRAHEQFF. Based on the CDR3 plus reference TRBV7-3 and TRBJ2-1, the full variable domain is GAGVSQTPSNKVTEKGKYVELRCDPISGHTALYWYRQSLGQGPEFLIYFQGTGAADDSGLPNDRFFAVRPEGSVSTLKIQRTERGDSAVYLCASSPIGRAHEQFFGPGTRLTVL.

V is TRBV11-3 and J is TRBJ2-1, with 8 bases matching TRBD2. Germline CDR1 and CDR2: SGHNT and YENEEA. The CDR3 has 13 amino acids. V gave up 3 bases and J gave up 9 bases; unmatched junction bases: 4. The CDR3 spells CASSFRTSLEQFF. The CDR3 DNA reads TGTGCCAGCAGCTTCCGGACTAGCCTTGAGCAGTTCTTC.

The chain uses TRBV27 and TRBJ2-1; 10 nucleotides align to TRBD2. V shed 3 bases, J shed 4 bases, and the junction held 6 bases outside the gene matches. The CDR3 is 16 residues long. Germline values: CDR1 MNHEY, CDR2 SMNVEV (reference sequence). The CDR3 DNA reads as TGTGCCAGCAGTTTGGGAGCGGGAGGGCCGTACAATGAGCAGTTCTTC. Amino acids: CASSLGAGGPYNEQFF.

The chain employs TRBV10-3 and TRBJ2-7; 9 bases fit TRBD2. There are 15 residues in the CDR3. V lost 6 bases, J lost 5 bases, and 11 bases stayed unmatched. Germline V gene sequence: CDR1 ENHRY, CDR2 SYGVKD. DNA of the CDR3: TGTGCCATCAGGGGCTTAGCGGGAGAGGGCCACGAGCAGTACTTC. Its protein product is CAIRGLAGEGHEQYF.

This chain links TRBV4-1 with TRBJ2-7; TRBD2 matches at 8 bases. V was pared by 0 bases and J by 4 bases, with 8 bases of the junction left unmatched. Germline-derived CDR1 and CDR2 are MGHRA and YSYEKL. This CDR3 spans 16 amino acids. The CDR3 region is CASSQDRSGRKYEQYF. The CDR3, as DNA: TGCGCCAGCAGCCAAGATCGGAGCGGGAGAAAGTACGAGCAGTACTTC.

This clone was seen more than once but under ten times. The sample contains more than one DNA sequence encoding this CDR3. This chain's CDR3 is CASSLIGDEQYF. The CDR3 DNA reads as TGTGCCAGCAGTTTAATAGGGGACGAGCAGTACTTC. This sequence joins TRBV27 and TRBJ2-7; TRBD1 is a possible D gene (5 bases). Trimming left V 2 bases short and J 5 bases short, with 7 bases between. The germline V gene encodes CDR1 MNHEY and CDR2 SMNVEV (reference sequence). CDR3 length equals 12 residues.

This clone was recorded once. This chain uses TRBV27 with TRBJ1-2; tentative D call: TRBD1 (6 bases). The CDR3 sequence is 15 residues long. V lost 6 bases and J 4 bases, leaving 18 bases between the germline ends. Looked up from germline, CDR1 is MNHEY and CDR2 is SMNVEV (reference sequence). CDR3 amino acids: CASSSGRGRGYGYTF. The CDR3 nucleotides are TGTGCCAGCAGCTCAGGCAGGGGCAGGGGCTATGGCTACACCTTC.

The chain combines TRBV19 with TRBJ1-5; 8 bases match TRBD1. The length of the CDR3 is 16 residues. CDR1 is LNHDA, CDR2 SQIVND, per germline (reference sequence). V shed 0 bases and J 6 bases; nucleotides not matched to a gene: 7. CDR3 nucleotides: TGTGCCAGTAGTATAGAAGAAGGACAGGGAAGTCAGCCCCAGCATTTT. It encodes CASSIEEGQGSQPQHF.

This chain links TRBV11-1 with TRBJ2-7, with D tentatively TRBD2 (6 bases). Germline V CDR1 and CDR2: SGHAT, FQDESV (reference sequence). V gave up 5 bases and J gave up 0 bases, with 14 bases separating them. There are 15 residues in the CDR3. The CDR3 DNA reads TGTGCCAGCAGCCTAGGAGGGTACGCCTCCTACGAGCAGTACTTC. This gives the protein CASSLGGYASYEQYF.

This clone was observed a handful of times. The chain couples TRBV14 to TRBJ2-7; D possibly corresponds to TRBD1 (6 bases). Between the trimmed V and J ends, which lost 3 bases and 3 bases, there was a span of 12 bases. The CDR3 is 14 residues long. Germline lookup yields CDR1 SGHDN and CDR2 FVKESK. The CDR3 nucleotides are TGTGCCAGCAGCCACTTGGACAGAGACTACGAGCAGTACTTC. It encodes CASSHLDRDYEQYF.

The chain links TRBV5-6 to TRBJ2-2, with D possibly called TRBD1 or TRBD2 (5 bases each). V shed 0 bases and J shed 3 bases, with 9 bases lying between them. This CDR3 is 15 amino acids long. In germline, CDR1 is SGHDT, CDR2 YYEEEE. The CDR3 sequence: CASSLVGTDTGELFF. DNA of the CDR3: TGTGCCAGCAGCTTGGTGGGGACGGACACCGGGGAGCTGTTTTTT.

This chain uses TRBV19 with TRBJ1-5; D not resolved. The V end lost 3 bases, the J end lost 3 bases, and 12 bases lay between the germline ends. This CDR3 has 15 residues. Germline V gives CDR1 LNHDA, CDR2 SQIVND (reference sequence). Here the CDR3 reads CASSIGFRINQPQHF. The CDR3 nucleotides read TGTGCCAGTAGTATTGGGTTCAGGATCAATCAGCCCCAGCATTTT.

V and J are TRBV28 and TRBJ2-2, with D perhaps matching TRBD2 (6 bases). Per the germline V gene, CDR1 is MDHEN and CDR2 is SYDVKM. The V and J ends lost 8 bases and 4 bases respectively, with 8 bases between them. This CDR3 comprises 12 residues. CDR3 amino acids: CASSGGTGELFF. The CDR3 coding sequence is TGTGCCAGCTCCGGGGGCACCGGGGAGCTGTTTTTT.

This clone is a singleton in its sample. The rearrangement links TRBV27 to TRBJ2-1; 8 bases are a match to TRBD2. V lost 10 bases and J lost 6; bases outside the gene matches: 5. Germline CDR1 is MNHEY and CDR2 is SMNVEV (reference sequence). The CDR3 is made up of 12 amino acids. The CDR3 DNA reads TGTGCCACCCACCGGGGGGGCAATGAGCAGTTCTTC. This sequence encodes CATHRGGNEQFF.

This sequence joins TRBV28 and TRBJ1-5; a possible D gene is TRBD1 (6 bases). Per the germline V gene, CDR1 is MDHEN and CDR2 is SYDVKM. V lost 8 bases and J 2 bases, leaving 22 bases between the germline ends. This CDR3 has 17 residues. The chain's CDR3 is CASSKWGHPGGNQPQHF. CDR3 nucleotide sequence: TGTGCCAGCTCGAAATGGGGGCACCCCGGGGGCAATCAGCCCCAGCATTTT. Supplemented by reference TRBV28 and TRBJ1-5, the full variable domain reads DVKVTQSSRYLVKRTGEKVFLECVQDMDHENMFWYRQDPGLGLRLIYFSYDVKMKEKGDIPEGYSVSREKKERFSLILESASTNQTSMYLCASSKWGHPGGNQPQHFGDGTRLSIL.

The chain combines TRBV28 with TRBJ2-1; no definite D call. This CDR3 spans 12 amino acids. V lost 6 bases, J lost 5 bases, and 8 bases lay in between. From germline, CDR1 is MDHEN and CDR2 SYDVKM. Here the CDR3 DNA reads TGTGCCAGCAGCCCAGATAACAATGAGCAGTTCTTC. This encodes CASSPDNNEQFF.

CDR3 nucleotide sequence: TGTGCCAGTCGATCCTCAGCCCTAGTGGGGAACACCGGGGAGCTGTTTTTT. The encoded protein is CASRSSALVGNTGELFF. The chain joins TRBV19 to TRBJ2-2; D is unclear. V was cut by 8 bases and J by 1 base, with 20 bases left in between. The CDR3 runs to 17 residues. Germline lookup yields CDR1 LNHDA and CDR2 SQIVND (reference sequence).

CDR3 sequence reads: CASSPRWGRRDGYTF. The CDR3, as DNA: TGTGCCAGTAGTCCAAGATGGGGGCGCAGGGATGGCTACACCTTC. The rearrangement uses TRBV19 and TRBJ1-2, with D possibly being TRBD1 (6 bases). Germline CDR1 LNHDA, CDR2 SQIVND (reference sequence). V gave up 5 bases and J gave up 6 bases, with 19 bases separating them. The CDR3 runs to 15 residues. Full variable domain (rest looked up from reference TRBV19 and TRBJ1-2): DGGITQSPKYLFRKEGQNVTLSCEQNLNHDAMYWYRQDPGQGLRLIYYSQIVNDFQKGDIAEGYSVSREKKESFPLTVTSAQKNPTAFYLCASSPRWGRRDGYTFGSGTRLTVV.

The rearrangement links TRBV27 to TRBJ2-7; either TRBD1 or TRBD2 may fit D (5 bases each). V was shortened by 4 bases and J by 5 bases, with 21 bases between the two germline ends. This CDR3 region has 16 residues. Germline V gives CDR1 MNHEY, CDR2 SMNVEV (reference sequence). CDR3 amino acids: CASSSPGGVAYDEQYF. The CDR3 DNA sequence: TGTGCCAGCAGTTCTCCTGGGGGAGTAGCGTATGACGAGCAGTACTTC.

In DNA, the CDR3 is TGCGCCAGCAGCCCTGGGGGGGGGCTAATATATTTT. As protein: CASSPGGGLIYF. This rearrangement joins TRBV10-2 to TRBJ1-3; tentatively, D is TRBD1 (6 bases). V lost 6 bases and J 13 bases, leaving 16 bases between the germline ends. The CDR3 sequence is 12 residues long. Germline-derived CDR1 and CDR2 are WSHSY and SAAADI.

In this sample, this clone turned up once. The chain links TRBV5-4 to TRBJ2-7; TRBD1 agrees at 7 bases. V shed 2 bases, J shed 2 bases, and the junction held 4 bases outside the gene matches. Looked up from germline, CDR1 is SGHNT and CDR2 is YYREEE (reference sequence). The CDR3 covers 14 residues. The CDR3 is CASSFETGTYEQYF. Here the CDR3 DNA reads TGTGCCAGCAGCTTCGAGACAGGGACCTACGAGCAGTACTTC.

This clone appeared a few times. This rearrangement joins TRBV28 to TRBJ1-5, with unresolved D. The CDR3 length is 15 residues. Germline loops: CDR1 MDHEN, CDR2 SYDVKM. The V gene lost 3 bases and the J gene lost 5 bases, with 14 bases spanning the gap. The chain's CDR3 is CASSLTADQHQPQHF. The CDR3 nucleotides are TGTGCCAGCAGTTTGACTGCCGATCAGCATCAGCCCCAGCATTTT.

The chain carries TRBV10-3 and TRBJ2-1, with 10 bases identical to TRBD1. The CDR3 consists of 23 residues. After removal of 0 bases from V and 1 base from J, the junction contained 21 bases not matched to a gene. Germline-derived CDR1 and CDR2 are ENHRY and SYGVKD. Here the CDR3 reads CAISESSATYRDRGPRSYNEQFF. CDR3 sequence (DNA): TGTGCCATCAGTGAGTCATCCGCGACCTACCGGGACAGGGGACCCCGATCCTACAATGAGCAGTTCTTC.